The 10 T cell receptor beta chains below were found in one sample sequenced in a study of early T cells in non-severe SARS-CoV-2 infection listed by TCRdb under 2021. Library prep was done by 5' RACE. Data came from a NextSeq 500. Using fastp at Q25 and MiXCR, TCRdb reprocessed the public reads and kept productive beta chains. One record per CDR3 amino acid sequence lists the most common genes and DNA. In all, the sample holds 64,000 or so distinct CDR3 sequences, and roughly 10% of those were seen once. Jointly, the top ten make up under 3% of the sample. The starting material was whole blood, obtained at baseline. The origin of the receptors is an adult who was a healthcare worker with PCR-confirmed SARS-CoV-2 infection or an uninfected control (not recorded which).

The genes are TRBV11-2 and TRBJ1-1, with D possibly matching TRBD1 (6 bases). The CDR3 runs to 14 residues. CDR1 is SGHAT and CDR2 is FQNNGV in the germline V gene. Trimming cost V 3 bases and J 1 base, with 9 bases left between them. CDR3 in amino acids: CASSFPQGNTEAFF. The CDR3, as DNA: TGTGCCAGCAGCTTCCCACAGGGGAACACTGAAGCTTTCTTT.

This clonotype has ten or more counts. The chain uses TRBV19 and TRBJ1-1; 10 nucleotides align to TRBD1. From germline, CDR1 is LNHDA and CDR2 SQIVND (reference sequence). The CDR3 runs to 11 residues. V lost 9 bases and J lost 6; bases outside the gene matches: 1. CDR3 sequence: CASGQGAEAFF. CDR3 bases: TGTGCCAGCGGACAGGGGGCTGAAGCTTTCTTT.

This clonotype was recorded a few times. This chain connects TRBV11-2 to TRBJ1-2; 11 bases fit TRBD1. Germline V gene sequence: CDR1 SGHAT, CDR2 FQNNGV. V lost 5 bases and J lost 4; bases outside the gene matches: 6. This CDR3 has 15 amino acids. Here the CDR3 DNA reads TGTGCCAGCAGCCTAGGACAGGGGGCTCCCTATGGCTACACCTTC. Protein sequence: CASSLGQGAPYGYTF.

Details on this clonotype: Just one base apart from a much larger clone, this may be a read error. The chain carries TRBV10-3 and TRBJ2-1; D is perhaps TRBD2 (6 bases). The CDR3 loop spans 12 amino acids. Germline V gene data show CDR1 as ENHRY and CDR2 as SYGVKD. CDR3 sequence: CTARGGGNEQFF. CDR3 coding DNA: TGTACCGCCCGAGGTGGAGGGAATGAGCAGTTCTTC.

Of note for this clonotype: A junction end diverges from the germline sequence, so it may reflect a read error. V is TRBV10-3 and J is TRBJ1-1, with D perhaps matching TRBD1 (6 bases). The germline V gene has CDR1 ENHRY and CDR2 SYGVKD. The CDR3 consists of 12 residues. CDR3 sequence: CAISDLSGTRTF. CDR3 coding DNA: TGTGCCATCAGTGACCTATCGGGGACACGGACTTTT.

Concerning this clonotype itself: An end of the junction does not agree with germline; a read error may underlie this. The J gene is TRBJ2-5, the V gene TRBV12-3 or TRBV12-4; no clear D gene. CDR3 length: 11 amino acids. DNA of the CDR3: TGTGCCAACAGTCTAGGAGAGACCCAGTACTTC. Amino acids: CANSLGETQYF.

This chain joins TRBV12-3 or TRBV12-4 and TRBJ2-7; D is uncertain. The CDR3 has 11 residues. Trimming shortened V by 6 bases and J by 5 bases, and 8 bases separated the two germline ends. The chain's CDR3 is CASSALHEQYF. The CDR3 nucleotides read TGTGCCAGCAGCGCTCTCCACGAGCAGTACTTC.

This clonotype was seen many times. The V and J genes are TRBV12-3 or TRBV12-4 and TRBJ2-1, with 11 bases fitting TRBD1. The CDR3 spans 15 residues. Losses at the gene ends were 3 bases for V and 7 bases for J; bases not matched to a gene: 5. CDR3 in DNA: TGTGCCAGCAGTTTCGAGGGACAGGGGGGTAATGAGCAGTTCTTC. Its protein product is CASSFEGQGGNEQFF.

This clonotype was picked up a small number of times. CDR3 sequence: CASSVHLQGTEQFF. For the CDR3, the DNA is TGTGCCAGCAGCGTCCACCTACAGGGGACTGAGCAGTTCTTC. V and J are TRBV7-9 and TRBJ2-1; 7 bases line up with TRBD1. Losses at the gene ends were 5 bases for V and 9 bases for J; bases not matched to a gene: 10. The CDR3 extends over 14 amino acids. CDR1 is SEHNR, CDR2 FQNEAQ, per germline (reference sequence).

V gene TRBV6-5 combines with J gene TRBJ2-6; possibly TRBD1 for D (5 bases). Trimming removed 6 bases at V and 0 bases at J, with 6 bases between. CDR3 length: 14 amino acids. CDR1 MNHEY and CDR2 SVGAGI come from the germline V gene. In DNA, the CDR3 is TGTGCCAGCAGGACAGACTCTGGGGCCAACGTCCTGACTTTC. Its protein is CASRTDSGANVLTF.